This TCR beta chain was found in a study of control samples from healthy donors and cancer patients. V was pared by 0 bases and J by 2 bases, with 8 bases between. The CDR3 length is 14 residues. Germline V gene data show CDR1 as SGDLS and CDR2 as YYNGEE. The data were produced by immunoSEQ multiplex PCR, yet TCRdb's version contains in-frame clones alone and is incomplete. The repertoire includes about 170,000 clones, around 93% of them detected once, and roughly 4.3% sits in the top ten. In regard to this clone: This sample also contains other DNA sequences that code for the same CDR3.

The sample comprised blood. The receptor's source is a woman aged 55-75 years in good health. This sequence joins TRBV9 and TRBJ2-5, with D unresolved. The CDR3: CASSVGGQQETQYF. The CDR3 DNA reads as TGTGCCAGCAGCGTAGGTGGCCAGCAAGAGACCCAGTACTTC.